This T cell receptor beta chain was sequenced in a study of T-cell reconstitution after alpha-beta-depleted transplantation in children. This clonotype was observed at least ten times. The germline V gene encodes CDR1 MDHEN and CDR2 SYDVKM. V was pared by 11 bases and J by 2 bases, with 7 bases of the junction left unmatched. The CDR3 covers 14 residues. Unique molecular identifiers tagged the TCRbeta library. TCRdb analysed the PCR reads with MiXCR anew, one entry per CDR3 protein. The profile covers some 200,000 distinct CDR3 sequences, with approximately 9.9% appearing a single time and about 4.9% taken by the ten largest.

The chain carries TRBV28 and TRBJ2-2; 8 nucleotides agree with TRBD1. The specimen comprised PBMCs from the stem cell graft donor, sampled from the stem cell graft. The clonotype originates from a human donor who donated a stem cell graft to a child with SCID. CDR3 sequence: CAGRTGPNTGELFF. CDR3 DNA: TGTGCCGGACGGACAGGGCCAAACACCGGGGAGCTGTTTTTT.